These 16 T cell receptor beta chains share one sample of origin, sequenced in a study of regulatory T cells in long-lasting Graves disease. Library construction for TCR beta used iRepertoire HTBI primers and Arm-PCR of CDR3 regions. TCRdb processed the multiplex PCR reads anew with MiXCR; each CDR3 protein has one entry. The sample has 400,000 to 500,000 distinct CDR3 sequences, roughly 23% seen once. Specified time point: persistent/refractory GD, antithyroid drugs over 5 years with positive TRAb. There was RNA extracted from PBMCs, and the TCR library was made from it. The sequences come from peripheral blood mononuclear cells (PBMCs), collected when the disease was refractory, from a patient treated with antithyroid drugs. These receptors were taken from a female donor with Graves disease.

The V and J genes are TRBV5-8 and TRBJ2-4; D is possibly TRBD2 (6 bases). The CDR3 covers 14 residues. The germline CDR1 and CDR2 sequences are SGHTS and YDEGEE. The V gene lost 5 bases and the J gene lost 6 bases, with 15 bases spanning the gap. The CDR3 is CASRGDSSSNIQYF. In DNA, the CDR3 is TGTGCCAGCAGGGGGGACTCCTCCTCAAACATTCAGTACTTC.

Only a few counts were recorded for this clonotype. The chain employs TRBV10-3 and TRBJ1-5, with 8 bases aligning to TRBD1. Germline assignment: CDR1 ENHRY and CDR2 SYGVKD. The CDR3 spans 15 residues. V lost 0 bases, J lost 2 bases, and 0 bases stayed unmatched. The CDR3 DNA follows: TGTGCCATCAGTGAGTCGGGACAGGGCAATCAGCCCCAGCATTTT. Its protein is CAISESGQGNQPQHF.

This clonotype was seen repeatedly, ten times or more. The gene calls are TRBV11-2 and TRBJ2-7; D remains ambiguous. The CDR3 consists of 12 residues. V was shortened by 0 bases and J by 5 bases, with 5 bases between the two germline ends. Germline values: CDR1 SGHAT, CDR2 FQNNGV. CDR3 residues: CASSLDKHEQYF. In DNA form, the CDR3 reads TGTGCCAGCAGCTTAGACAAGCACGAGCAGTACTTC. The full variable domain, completed using reference TRBV11-2 and TRBJ2-7, is EAGVAQSPRYKIIEKRQSVAFWCNPISGHATLYWYQQILGQGPKLLIQFQNNGVVDDSQLPKDRFSAERLKGVDSTLKIQPAKLEDSAVYLCASSLDKHEQYFGPGTRLTVT.

This clonotype was recorded at least ten times. The chain is built from TRBV10-3 and TRBJ2-7; 8 nucleotides line up with TRBD2. The CDR3 covers 15 residues. With V trimmed by 4 bases and J by 7 bases, 12 bases remained unmatched. Germline CDR1 ENHRY, CDR2 SYGVKD. CDR3 DNA sequence: TGTGCCATCAGTGGTCTTGGCGGGAGGTCTGGAGAGCAGTACTTC. The encoded protein is CAISGLGGRSGEQYF.

This clonotype came up many times. V gene TRBV19 combines with J gene TRBJ1-1, with TRBD1 matching 10 bases. J gave up 5 bases and V 10 bases, and 19 bases lay outside the gene matches. This CDR3 is 17 amino acids long. Germline CDR1 LNHDA, CDR2 SQIVND (reference sequence). CDR3 sequence (DNA): TGTGCCAAACACCCGGGACAGGGGCCTGACTACGTTACTGAAGCTTTCTTT. This sequence encodes CAKHPGQGPDYVTEAFF.

There are many counts of this clonotype. This rearrangement joins TRBV12-3 or TRBV12-4 to TRBJ1-3; TRBD1 is a possible D gene (6 bases). Deletions cut 10 bases from V and 0 bases from J, with 16 bases between. The CDR3 consists of 15 residues. The CDR3 nucleotides read TGTGCCACTACGGACAGAACTATCTCTGGAAACACCATATATTTT. Encoded protein: CATTDRTISGNTIYF.

This clonotype was found many times. CDR3: CASRWSSGNQETQYF. DNA for the CDR3: TGTGCCAGCAGATGGAGTAGCGGAAACCAAGAGACCCAGTACTTC. V and J are TRBV28 and TRBJ2-5; a weak D match, TRBD2 (6 bases). The CDR3 consists of 15 residues. The V gene lost 6 bases and the J gene lost 0 bases, with 14 bases spanning the gap. In germline, CDR1 is MDHEN, CDR2 SYDVKM.

This clonotype was seen many times. The V gene is TRBV2, the J gene TRBJ2-5, with D hard to call. The length of the CDR3 is 12 residues. From germline, CDR1 is SNHLY and CDR2 FYNNEI. V lost 3 bases and J 5 bases, leaving 7 bases between the germline ends. Here the CDR3 reads CASSDGGETQYF. The CDR3 region has the DNA TGTGCCAGCAGTGATGGTGGCGAGACCCAGTACTTC.

In DNA, the CDR3 is TGCGCCAGCAGCCAAGGGTCAGCTTTCAATCAGCCCCAGCATTTT. This codes for CASSQGSAFNQPQHF. V gene TRBV4-1 combines with J gene TRBJ1-5; no clear D. Germline V gene data show CDR1 as MGHRA and CDR2 as YSYEKL. The CDR3 is 15 amino acids. V lost 1 base and J lost 3, with 10 bases in between.

This clonotype was observed a handful of times. V gene TRBV6-1 combines with J gene TRBJ2-3; D ambiguous. The V end was cut by 9 bases, the J end by 0 bases, with 10 bases between. Germline-derived CDR1 and CDR2 are MNHNS and SASEGT. CDR3 length: 13 amino acids. The CDR3 DNA follows: TGTGCCAGTAGGCAGTTGAGCACAGATACGCAGTATTTT. Its protein product is CASRQLSTDTQYF.

The genes are TRBV2 and TRBJ2-1, with D perhaps matching TRBD1 or TRBD2 (5 bases each). The V end was cut by 5 bases, the J end by 5 bases, with 13 bases between. CDR1 and CDR2 (germline): SNHLY, FYNNEI. This CDR3 spans 14 amino acids. CDR3 residues: CASSQGERDNEQFF. The CDR3 nucleotides are TGTGCCAGCAGTCAGGGAGAGAGGGACAATGAGCAGTTCTTC.

The chain links TRBV27 to TRBJ2-7; 8 nucleotides agree with TRBD1. The CDR3 consists of 12 residues. J gave up 4 bases and V 10 bases, and 6 bases lay outside the gene matches. Germline values: CDR1 MNHEY, CDR2 SMNVEV (reference sequence). CDR3 loop: CATQGAQYEQYF. CDR3 coding DNA: TGTGCCACCCAGGGGGCTCAGTACGAGCAGTACTTC.

This clonotype occurred a few times. The V and J genes are TRBV10-3 and TRBJ2-7, with a possible D match to TRBD1 (7 bases). CDR1 and CDR2 (germline): ENHRY, SYGVKD. CDR3 length equals 11 residues. V lost 10 bases and J lost 7, with 14 bases in between. CDR3: CASQGEDEQYF. CDR3 sequence (DNA): TGTGCCAGCCAGGGGGAGGATGAGCAGTACTTC.

This clonotype has ten or more counts. The V call is TRBV15, the J call TRBJ1-2; D unclear. The CDR3 has 14 amino acids. V lost 0 bases and J 4 bases, leaving 9 bases between the germline ends. From germline, CDR1 is LNHNV and CDR2 YYDKDF (reference sequence). Here the CDR3 reads CATSREFLVYGYTF. CDR3 bases: TGTGCCACCAGCAGAGAGTTCTTAGTCTATGGCTACACCTTC. The whole variable domain, remainder taken from reference TRBV15 and TRBJ1-2, is DAMVIQNPRYQVTQFGKPVTLSCSQTLNHNVMYWYQQKSSQAPKLLFHYYDKDFNNEADTPDNFQSRRPNTSFCFLDIRSPGLGDTAMYLCATSREFLVYGYTFGSGTRLTVV.

This clonotype was picked up many times. CDR3 nucleotides: TGTGCCAGCAGTTCGACCGGGACAGGATACGGCTACACCTTC. Its protein product is CASSSTGTGYGYTF. The chain links TRBV28 to TRBJ1-2; 8 bases agree with TRBD1. The CDR3 covers 14 residues. V shed 4 bases and J 8 bases; nucleotides not matched to a gene: 9. Per the germline V gene, CDR1 is MDHEN and CDR2 is SYDVKM.

Ten or more counts support this clonotype. This chain links TRBV28 with TRBJ2-2; perhaps D is TRBD1 or TRBD2 (7 bases each). Per the germline V gene, CDR1 is MDHEN and CDR2 is SYDVKM. This CDR3 contains 15 residues. V lost 6 bases, J lost 0 bases, and 11 bases lay in between. CDR3: CASRRGTANTGELFF. DNA for the CDR3: TGTGCCAGCAGGCGGGGGACAGCGAACACCGGGGAGCTGTTTTTT.